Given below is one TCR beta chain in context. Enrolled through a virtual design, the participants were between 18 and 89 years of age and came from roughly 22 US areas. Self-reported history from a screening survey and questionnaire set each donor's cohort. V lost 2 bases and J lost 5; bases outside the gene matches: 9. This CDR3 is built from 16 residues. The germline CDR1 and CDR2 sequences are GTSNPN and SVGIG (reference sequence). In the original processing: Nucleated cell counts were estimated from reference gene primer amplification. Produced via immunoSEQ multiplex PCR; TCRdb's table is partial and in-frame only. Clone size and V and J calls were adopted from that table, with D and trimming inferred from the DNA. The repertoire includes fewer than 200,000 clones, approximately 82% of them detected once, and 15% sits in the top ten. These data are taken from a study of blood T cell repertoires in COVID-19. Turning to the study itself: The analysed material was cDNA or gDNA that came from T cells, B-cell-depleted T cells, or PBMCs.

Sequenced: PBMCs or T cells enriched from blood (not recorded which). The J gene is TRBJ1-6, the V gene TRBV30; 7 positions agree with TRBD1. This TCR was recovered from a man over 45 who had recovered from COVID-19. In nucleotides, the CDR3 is TGTGCCTGGAGTTCCGCAGGGGGTGGAAATAATTCACCCCTCCACTTT. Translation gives CAWSSAGGGNNSPLHF.